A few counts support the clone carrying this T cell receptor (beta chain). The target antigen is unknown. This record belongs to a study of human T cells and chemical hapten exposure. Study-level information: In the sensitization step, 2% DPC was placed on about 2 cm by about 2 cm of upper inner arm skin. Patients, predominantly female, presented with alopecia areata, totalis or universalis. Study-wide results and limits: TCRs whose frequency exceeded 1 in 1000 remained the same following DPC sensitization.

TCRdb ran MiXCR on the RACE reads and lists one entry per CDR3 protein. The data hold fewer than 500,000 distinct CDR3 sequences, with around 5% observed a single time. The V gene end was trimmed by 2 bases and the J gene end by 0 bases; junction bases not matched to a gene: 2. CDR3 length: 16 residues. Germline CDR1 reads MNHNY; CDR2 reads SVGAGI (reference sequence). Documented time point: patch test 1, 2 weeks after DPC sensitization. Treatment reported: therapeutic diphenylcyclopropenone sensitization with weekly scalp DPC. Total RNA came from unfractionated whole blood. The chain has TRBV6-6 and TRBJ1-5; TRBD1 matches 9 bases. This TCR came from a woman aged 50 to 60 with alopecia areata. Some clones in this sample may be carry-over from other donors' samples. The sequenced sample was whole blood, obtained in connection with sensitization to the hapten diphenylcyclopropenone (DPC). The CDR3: CASSYLGQGSNQPQHF. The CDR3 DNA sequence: TGTGCCAGCAGTTACCTGGGACAGGGTAGCAATCAGCCCCAGCATTTT.